This entry concerns a single T cell receptor beta chain. This clone has more than one count but fewer than ten. The antigen it binds to is not known. Per-base qualities were not stored, and no clone one base away is much larger. These data come from a study of cytomegalovirus exposure and HLA in healthy donors (TCRdb year 2017). Regarding the study in general: An earlier analysis of 550 to 700 of the donors reported about 250 Gb of sequence data and some 100 million unique TCR beta sequences from about 179 million T cells. The genetic ancestry cluster associated with self-reported Caucasian donors included approximately 85% of the roughly 360 genotyped donors. The study profiled the T cell repertoires of approximately 700 subjects by immunosequencing and related them to cytomegalovirus serostatus. About five DR-DQ haplotypes were handled as single units for association and clustering because linkage in the cohort was strong. In the later analysis, no new phenotypic data were used to find candidate immune exposures; instead, reliance was placed on TCR beta sequences and their occurrence across donors. All discovery cohort repertoires had been generated using a single sequencing platform. Donor age, sex, ethnicity and CMV serostatus were compiled together with the repertoire data. Class I and class II HLA loci were covered by the typing at four-digit resolution. Typing coverage differed by locus: A, B, C, DRB1 and DQB1 were typed in roughly 629-640 donors, DQA1 in about 550, DPA1 in approximately 600, and DPB1 in 400 to 480. In addition to the first cohort of 650 to 800 subjects, a separate validation cohort of 100 to 150 different subjects was used. On average, roughly 240,000 unique TCR beta nucleotide sequences were sequenced per donor among 350 to 400 genotyped donors of the cohort, with roughly a sixth of those sequences being non-productive. A later genetic analysis took genome-wide SNP genotypes for about 65% of the 666 donors and used that subset as a discovery cohort. The aim of the study was to test whether cataloging public T cell receptors could identify signatures of past pathogen exposure. A later analysis re-examined previously published TCR beta repertoires from 500 to 700 donors and added high-resolution HLA genotyping to investigate patterns of TCR occurrence. An earlier analysis of around 540 of the donors applied high-throughput TCR beta sequencing to assess whether each TCR beta V gene segment acted as functional or pseudogenic. An early release covering about 600 HLA-typed donors comprised around 300 gigabases of sequencing data and roughly 86 million unique TCR sequences. High-throughput TCR immunosequencing, statistical association of individual TCRs with disease status, and machine learning were combined to predict cytomegalovirus infection status.

On the study overall, not on this receptor specifically: According to a later genetic analysis, donors in an Asian-associated ancestry cluster had fewer N-insertions in productive TCRs than the approximately 630-donor mean. Broadly in line with IMGT annotations, most TCR beta V segments showed up in productive rearrangements about 87% or about 30% of the time in an earlier analysis of 587 of the donors. Some IMGT-functional V segments, including TRBV6-2 and TRBV6-3, could not be told apart with the 87-base-pair reads, so those segments were excluded. The study listed 164 TCR beta chains as associated with cytomegalovirus. In a later analysis, the rate of TCR association differed among HLA loci, with DRB1 alleles having the most associated TCRs and HLA-C alleles having the fewest. V-gene and J-gene trimming of TCR beta chains was associated with a missense DCLRE1C variant in a later genetic analysis, and the association was replicated in an independent cohort. Most CMV-associated TCR beta chains appeared to be HLA-restricted in a later analysis, and the HLA associations seemed to be driven largely by CMV exposure. Correlated functional status among segregating V segments might reflect linkage disequilibrium, but an unknown experimental factor could not be ruled out. Cytomegalovirus status was reported to be diagnosed by the classifier with high specificity and sensitivity in both the original and validation cohorts. Immune exposure information for the cohort was limited to CMV serostatus. In a later analysis, HLA-associated TCR beta chains were found to be more clonally expanded and to have lower generation probabilities than equally common non-associated chains. Because counts were too low, roughly 16 rarely observed V segments, including chromosome 9 orphons, were left out of the earlier analysis of about 500 of the donors. Strong co-occurrence of HLA alleles, especially DR and DQ, made assigning TCR associations to individual alleles difficult. Presence/absence analyses assumed roughly uniform sequencing depth across donors, an assumption that may not hold. Because some donors lacked HLA typing at each locus, the association tests relied only on the typed subset. A cluster of highly shared sequence variants was judged likely to represent a technical artifact of the sequencing pipeline. The cohort was sequenced for TCR beta chains only, and without alpha or paired-chain data the features that could be detected were limited. Most TCR sequences were observed very rarely across donors, whereas some public TCRs were present in many individuals. Several of the top co-occurrence clusters appeared to be linked to parvovirus B19, influenza, CMV and Epstein-Barr virus, according to a later analysis. Specific HLA alleles were associated with 16,951 TCR beta sequences at a false discovery rate of 0.05 in a later analysis. The authors suggested that the approach could potentially be generalized to other disease states and immunological phenotypes. Three of the identified cytomegalovirus-associated TCR beta chains were confirmed in vitro to be specific for cytomegalovirus antigens. A further reported finding was that TCR beta sequences accurately predicted the HLA-A and HLA-B alleles for most subjects in the first cohort.

The method was the immunoSEQ multiplex PCR assay. A mixture of 60 forward primers for TCR Vbeta segments and 13 reverse primers for TCR Jbeta segments was used in the multiplex PCR. A multiplex PCR assay on genomic DNA amplified the CDR3 region of rearranged TCR beta genes. The amplified TCR beta libraries were sequenced on the Illumina HiSeq System as 87-base-pair reads. Per the authors' processing: Across the 600 to 700 repertoires, a later analysis counted 75 million to 90 million unique TCR beta chains, approximately 12 million of which were shared by at least two donors. To remove PCR and sequencing errors, raw reads were error-corrected and collapsed into unique sequences using a nearest-neighbor algorithm that merged closely related sequences. Alignment of CDR3 sequences to IMGT reference sequences was used to assign V, D and J gene segments. For a sequence to be retained, at least a six-nucleotide match to both a V gene segment and a J gene segment was required. Rearrangements were classified as productive when the CDR3 lacked stop codons and remained in frame with V and J, and all other rearrangements were classified as non-productive. Following IMGT convention, CDR3 was defined as the stretch from the second conserved V-encoded cysteine up to the conserved J-encoded phenylalanine. The earlier analysis of some 550 of the donors excluded any sequence lacking an unambiguous match to a single V gene segment. An earlier analysis of a few hundred of the donors classified V segments as functional when productive rearrangements were above 56.7% and as segregating when the standard deviation between donors was above 5%. A statistical classification framework was built to diagnose cytomegalovirus status from the catalog of TCR beta chain sequences. V and J gene assignment, in a later analysis, came from comparing TCR nucleotide sequences with IMGT/GENE-DB human TR gene sequences. Using the TCRdist pipeline, a later analysis assigned CDR3 sequences along with most-parsimonious VDJ recombination scenarios. A later analysis defined each TCR beta chain by its CDR3 amino acid sequence plus V-gene family, and excluded reads lacking a unique V-gene family. In a later analysis, 500 to 650 highly shared, low-generation-probability nucleotide sequences were removed to address suspected cross-contamination and a sequencing artifact. In a later analysis, a clonal expansion index was calculated for each public chain from normalized within-repertoire ranks of inferred template counts. In a later analysis, generation probabilities were computed using a VDJ recombination model fitted to out-of-frame rearrangements, and the results were checked against IGoR. A later analysis scored TCR-TCR, TCR-HLA and TCR-CMV co-occurrence with hypergeometric tests, applying a repertoire-size bias correction to TCR pairs. In a later analysis, false discovery rates were estimated by permuting HLA or CMV assignments 20 times. A later analysis grouped co-occurring TCRs with DBSCAN, adding TCRdist sequence similarity when clustering within HLA-allele-positive subsets. Repertoires with fewer than 30,000 or more than 120,000 public chains were left out of co-occurrence clustering, as were four to six repertoires with anomalous nucleotide sharing. The source is immuneACCESS, and TCRdb retained only in-frame sequences with V and J called. Part of the clones is not carried over; for the studies checked, unresolved V genes explain less than half of this, and the remainder is unexplained. The V and J calls and clone size are taken from that table; D and trimming were inferred from the DNA. The sample data list about 200,000 clones, and around 90% of these were observed just once. The ten largest account for approximately 1.7% of the sample.

Including cysteine and phenylalanine, the CDR3 has 16 amino acids. CDR3 DNA only is kept here, 48 bases in frame from base 1. V sheds 5 bases and J sheds 0 bases, leaving 17 bases between their ends. The germline V gene sets CDR1 to SGHDT and CDR2 to YYEEEE. The cohort comprised 670 or so healthy bone marrow donors. At the time of sampling, every cohort member was nominally healthy, though immune exposures that went unrecorded were likely present. The donor was CMV seronegative and belonged to the group of around 350 seronegative cohort members. A peripheral blood sample was collected from each donor, and TCR beta sequencing was performed on peripheral blood mononuclear cells. Genomic DNA extraction from the blood cell samples was performed with the Qiagen DNeasy Blood Extraction Kit.

The chain employs TRBV5-6 and TRBJ1-1; TRBD1 is possibly the D segment (6 matching bases). The source is a woman under 30 in good health and CMV-seronegative. Sequencing used PBMCs. The nucleotide sequence reads TGTGCCAGCAGTTATCCGGAGGACAGACTGAACACTGAAGCTTTCTTT. Its translation reads: CASSYPEDRLNTEAFF.